Each of the 23 T cell receptor beta chains below was sequenced from the same sample in a study of blood T cell repertoires in COVID-19. Generated by immunoSEQ multiplex PCR, the TCRdb table keeps only in-frame clones and is missing some. The repertoire holds about 75,000 clones, about 87% seen once, with almost 6.5% in the top ten. The sequenced sample consisted of peripheral blood. All receptors derive from a woman aged 50 to 60 with acute or convalescent COVID-19.

As DNA, the CDR3 is TGTGCCAGCGAGTTCACAGGGTCAAATGAAAAACTGTTTTTT. As protein: CASEFTGSNEKLFF. The rearrangement joins TRBV7-9 to TRBJ1-4; TRBD1 might be the D (6 bases). This CDR3 region has 14 residues. V dropped 8 bases and J dropped 5 bases, with 15 bases sitting between them. Looked up from germline, CDR1 is SEHNR and CDR2 is FQNEAQ (reference sequence).

The J gene is TRBJ2-2, the V gene TRBV5-1; 10 nucleotides agree with TRBD2. The CDR3 is 16 amino acids. Germline CDR1 SGHRS, CDR2 YFSETQ. V shed 4 bases and J 1 base; nucleotides not matched to a gene: 4. The CDR3 nucleotides are TGCGCCAGCAGCGATACTAGCGGGAAGAACACCGGGGAGCTGTTTTTT. Protein: CASSDTSGKNTGELFF.

The chain carries TRBV6-5 and TRBJ2-3, with 9 positions matching TRBD2. Germline values: CDR1 MNHEY, CDR2 SVGAGI. V lost 6 bases to trimming and J lost 8 bases; unmatched junction nucleotides: 6. This CDR3 contains 13 residues. The CDR3 bases are TGTGCCAGCAGCTCGACTAGCGGAACTACGCAGTATTTT. Amino acid sequence: CASSSTSGTTQYF.

The chain couples TRBV28 to TRBJ2-1; tentatively, D is TRBD2 (5 bases). The germline V and J ends were trimmed by 6 bases and 3 bases, with 18 bases remaining between them. Germline-derived CDR1 and CDR2 are MDHEN and SYDVKM. The CDR3 loop spans 16 amino acids. The CDR3: CASRSNQDSIYNEQFF. CDR3 in DNA: TGTGCCAGCAGAAGCAACCAGGACTCAATCTACAATGAGCAGTTCTTC.

The V and J genes are TRBV5-1 and TRBJ2-1, with a weak D call TRBD1 (5 bases). This CDR3 spans 12 amino acids. Per germline, CDR1 SGHRS and CDR2 YFSETQ. Between the trimmed V and J ends, which lost 4 bases and 9 bases, there was a span of 11 bases. The CDR3 spells CASSPDSPEQFF. Here the CDR3 DNA reads TGCGCCAGCAGCCCCGACAGCCCTGAGCAGTTCTTC.

In this sample, this clone turned up a few times. The rearrangement links TRBV28 to TRBJ1-5; D uncertain. The CDR3 spans 15 residues. V was shortened by 6 bases and J by 0 bases, with 12 bases between the two germline ends. Germline assignment: CDR1 MDHEN and CDR2 SYDVKM. This chain's CDR3 is CASRTYLNSNQPQHF. The CDR3 DNA follows: TGTGCCAGCAGAACATACCTGAATAGCAATCAGCCCCAGCATTTT.

This chain uses TRBV4-2 with TRBJ2-3; maybe TRBD2 (6 bases). The CDR3 extends over 15 amino acids. The germline V and J ends were trimmed by 5 bases and 4 bases, with 16 bases remaining between them. Germline CDR1 reads LGHNA; CDR2 reads YNFKEQ. This chain's CDR3 is CASSGGFGSADTQYF. CDR3 coding DNA: TGTGCCAGCAGCGGGGGGTTTGGGAGTGCAGATACGCAGTATTTT.

The chain has TRBV3-1 (or the pseudogene TRBV3-2) and TRBJ1-6; tentative D call: TRBD1 (6 bases). V gave up 1 base and J gave up 10 bases, with 14 bases separating them. Germline assignment: CDR1 LGHDT and CDR2 YNNKEL (reference sequence). The CDR3 extends over 15 amino acids. CDR3 sequence: CASSQVGGPHSPLHF. CDR3 in DNA: TGTGCCAGCAGCCAAGTCGGGGGGCCCCACTCACCCCTCCACTTT.

This clone was counted a single time. The gene calls are TRBV6-5 and TRBJ1-5, with D unclear. The CDR3 covers 13 residues. Trimming stripped 6 bases from V and 5 bases from J, with 11 bases between. Germline lookup yields CDR1 MNHEY and CDR2 SVGAGI. The CDR3 spells CASRHPLDQPQHF. The CDR3 DNA is TGTGCCAGCAGACATCCCTTGGATCAGCCCCAGCATTTT.

This clone is termed medium-sized. The CDR3 region is CAISDDRGIYEQYF. Here the CDR3 DNA reads TGTGCCATCTCCGATGACAGGGGTATTTACGAGCAGTACTTC. This chain links TRBV10-3 with TRBJ2-7, with 8 bases matching TRBD1. Germline lookup yields CDR1 ENHRY and CDR2 SYGVKD. The CDR3 is made up of 14 amino acids. The junction had 10 bases not matched to a gene; V was cut back by 8 bases and J by 4 bases.

The chain couples TRBV15 to TRBJ2-1; TRBD2 is a possible D gene (6 bases). This CDR3 spans 14 amino acids. Trimming stripped 6 bases from V and 5 bases from J, with 14 bases between. In germline, CDR1 is LNHNV, CDR2 YYDKDF (reference sequence). In DNA, the CDR3 is TGTGCCACCAGAAGGGGATGGGGGGACAATGAGCAGTTCTTC. Protein: CATRRGWGDNEQFF.

The genes are TRBV19 and TRBJ2-3; a weak D match, TRBD2 (6 bases). The CDR3 contains 14 residues. The ends were cut back, 3 bases at V and 5 bases at J, with 12 bases in the middle. In germline, CDR1 is LNHDA, CDR2 SQIVND (reference sequence). CDR3 loop: CASSIGGSVDTQYF. Written as DNA, the CDR3 is TGTGCCAGTAGTATCGGAGGGAGTGTAGATACGCAGTATTTT.

The rearrangement links TRBV6-2 or TRBV6-3 to TRBJ1-4, with D uncertain. V dropped 5 bases and J dropped 5 bases, with 9 bases sitting between them. The V gene's germline CDR1 is MNHEY and CDR2 SVGEGT. The CDR3 runs 13 residues. CDR3 nucleotide sequence: TGTGCCAGCAGTCGACTGGTGAATGAAAAACTGTTTTTT. Amino acid sequence: CASSRLVNEKLFF.

The chain carries TRBV10-3 and TRBJ2-1; D perhaps matches TRBD1 (5 bases). The CDR3 is 13 residues long. V gave up 3 bases and J gave up 3 bases, with 6 bases separating them. CDR1 ENHRY and CDR2 SYGVKD come from the germline V gene. The CDR3 is CAISEGDYNEQFF. The CDR3 DNA reads as TGTGCCATCAGTGAAGGGGACTACAATGAGCAGTTCTTC.

V usage is TRBV2 and J usage is TRBJ2-3; 10 bases map to TRBD2. The CDR3 is made up of 15 amino acids. Germline CDR1 reads SNHLY; CDR2 reads FYNNEI. Unmatched junction bases numbered 7, after V lost 4 bases and J lost 6 bases. The CDR3 region is CASSVSAGGVDTQYF. CDR3 bases: TGTGCCAGCAGTGTCTCAGCGGGAGGGGTGGATACGCAGTATTTT.

The chain joins TRBV2 to TRBJ1-4, with TRBD1 identical over 8 bases. Germline values: CDR1 SNHLY, CDR2 FYNNEI. V was clipped by 10 bases and J by 8 bases; unmatched bases: 12. This CDR3 contains 14 residues. The CDR3 DNA reads TGTGCCATCCTAGGCAGGGGGCCCTGGGAAAAACTGTTTTTT. Amino acid sequence: CAILGRGPWEKLFF.

This chain connects TRBV6-5 to TRBJ1-2; weak D call: TRBD1 (5 bases). V dropped 3 bases and J dropped 3 bases, with 8 bases sitting between them. CDR1 and CDR2 (germline): MNHEY, SVGAGI. CDR3 length: 13 residues. This CDR3 is CASSYPGYYGYTF. The CDR3 DNA reads TGTGCCAGCAGTTATCCAGGGTACTATGGCTACACCTTC.

This chain links TRBV30 with TRBJ2-3; weak D call: TRBD2 (7 bases). Germline CDR1 reads GTSNPN; CDR2 reads SVGIG (reference sequence). This CDR3 region has 14 residues. Trimming took off 4 bases at V and 2 bases at J, with 13 bases between the two ends. The CDR3 region has the DNA TGTGCCTGGAAGAGGGGGGGATCCACAGATACGCAGTATTTT. Translation: CAWKRGGSTDTQYF.

This chain joins TRBV18 and TRBJ1-5; D is possibly TRBD1 (5 bases). The CDR3 is 16 amino acids. V was cut by 5 bases and J by 3 bases, with 17 bases left in between. Germline V gene sequence: CDR1 KGHSH, CDR2 LQKENI. CDR3: CASSANPTGNNQPQHF. CDR3 coding DNA: TGTGCCAGCTCAGCCAATCCCACAGGAAACAATCAGCCCCAGCATTTT. The full variable domain, with the rest looked up from reference TRBV18 and TRBJ1-5, is NAGVMQNPRHLVRRRGQEARLRCSPMKGHSHVYWYRQLPEEGLKFMVYLQKENIIDESGMPKERFSAEFPKEGPSILRIQQVVRGDSAAYFCASSANPTGNNQPQHFGDGTRLSIL.

The chain couples TRBV10-3 to TRBJ1-5; D gene uncertain. Germline V lookup: CDR1 ENHRY, CDR2 SYGVKD. Trimming took off 6 bases at V and 4 bases at J, with 7 bases between the two ends. There are 12 residues in the CDR3. The CDR3 nucleotides read TGTGCCATCAGGCAGGATAATCAGCCCCAGCATTTT. Translating gives CAIRQDNQPQHF.

The genes are TRBV5-1 and TRBJ2-5; TRBD1 aligns across 9 bases. CDR1 is SGHRS and CDR2 is YFSETQ in the germline V gene. After removal of 2 bases from V and 5 bases from J, the junction contained 7 bases not matched to a gene. CDR3 length equals 15 residues. The CDR3 is CASSFDTGGRETQYF. For the CDR3, the DNA is TGCGCCAGCAGCTTTGACACAGGGGGCCGGGAGACCCAGTACTTC. Drawing the rest from reference TRBV5-1 and TRBJ2-5, the complete variable domain is KAGVTQTPRYLIKTRGQQVTLSCSPISGHRSVSWYQQTPGQGLQFLFEYFSETQRNKGNFPGRFSGRQFSNSRSEMNVSTLELGDSALYLCASSFDTGGRETQYFGPGTRLLVL.

The chain recombines TRBV5-6 with TRBJ1-3; possible D gene TRBD1, 6 bases. Per the germline V gene, CDR1 is SGHDT and CDR2 is YYEEEE. V gave up 4 bases and J gave up 4 bases, with 12 bases separating them. The CDR3 loop spans 14 amino acids. CDR3 protein: CASSVRGNGNTIYF. CDR3 nucleotides: TGTGCCAGCAGCGTCAGGGGTAACGGAAACACCATATATTTT.

This rearrangement joins TRBV19 to TRBJ2-2; D may be TRBD1 (5 bases). The CDR3 loop spans 14 amino acids. The germline V and J ends were trimmed by 7 bases and 3 bases, with 12 bases remaining between them. Per germline, CDR1 LNHDA and CDR2 SQIVND (reference sequence). The CDR3 reads CASMGRWDTGELFF. For the CDR3, the DNA is TGTGCCAGTATGGGGCGCTGGGACACCGGGGAGCTGTTTTTT.